This T cell receptor (beta chain) appears in the sequencing data of a study of T cell responses to AZD1222 COVID-19 vaccine (dated by TCRdb to the early 2020s). Broadly, across the study: AZD1222 recipients whose second dose came at about 4 weeks and those whose second dose came at about 12 weeks were combined into one group, since spike-specific TCR depth and breadth did not differ between the two schedules. A total of approximately 240 trial participants underwent TCR sequencing, of whom some 210 received two doses of AZD1222 and some 26 received two doses of the MenACWY control vaccine. Trial participants were enrolled into age subgroups of 18-55, 56-69 and 70-plus years, which contained approximately 150, 28 and 58 TCR-sequenced participants, respectively.

The CDR3 regions of human TCRbeta chains were analyzed by immunosequencing. The study's processing was this. TCRs in the repertoires were matched against a reference library of SARS-CoV-2-specific TCRs that had been generated with the MIRA antigen-specificity platform. Breadth was defined as the fraction of unique TCRs that were SARS-CoV-2-associated, and depth was defined as the fraction of total T cells that were SARS-CoV-2-associated. Using the MIRA data, every spike-specific TCR was mapped to the spike region that the TCR reacted to and assigned to either a CD4 or a CD8 class. Log10-transformed breadth and depth values were compared by one-way ANOVA with Sidak's multiple comparisons tests. The table comes from immuneACCESS by way of TCRdb, which keeps in-frame sequences with V and J called. Part of the clones is missing from these tables; in studies checked, under half for an unresolved V gene and the rest for unknown reasons. V and J calls and clone size are as listed in that table; D and trimming were resolved from the DNA. This sample lists 90,000 to 150,000 clones; about 85% were detected once. The ten biggest clones cover around 6.2% of the sample.

As for this clone: Its antigen specificity is not known. No base quality information exists; no much larger clone differs at one position.

The sample's time point label is to be understood as: baseline before first vaccination. Samples from vaccinated people were obtained from the UK trials COV001 and COV002, which included a single-blind randomized controlled phase 2/3 trial of AZD1222 (ChAdOx1 nCoV-19) in healthy adults. For TCRbeta chain sequencing, PBMC samples were collected from trial participants at day 0 and at day 28 after the second dose. Findings and caveats that apply to the study as a whole: Reportedly, close to half of the unique spike-specific TCRs recognized epitopes lying outside the regions that are mutated in the B.1.351 and B.1.1.7 variants. Because no samples from the day 14 peak response were available, repertoires could be characterized only after the peak T cell response. Conclusions about previously exposed vaccinees are limited because only five to seven AZD1222 recipients were SARS-CoV-2 seropositive at baseline. The 56-69-year group was small, and its depth increase did not reach significance, likely because of low power. After two AZD1222 doses, spike-specific TCR breadth and depth were significantly higher than at day 0 and than in MenACWY recipients. Vaccine-associated CD4 TCRs spanned the whole spike protein, with dominant responses in regions 160-218 and 743-854. Participants were mostly white British and included more females than males, and it was suggested by the authors that clonal diversity may have been underestimated.

Sequenced material: peripheral blood, taken on day 0 of AZD1222 vaccination. The sequence derives from an adult in good health.

Read as DNA, the sequence is TGTGCCAGCAGCACCGACCCAACGCAGTATTTT. This yields the protein CASSTDPTQYF. Recombination linked TRBV28 to TRBJ2-3, with no reliable assignment of the D segment. Taken from cysteine to phenylalanine, the CDR3 has 11 residues. The only DNA kept is the CDR3, 33 bases in frame from the first base. As encoded in the germline V gene, CDR1 is MDHEN while CDR2 is SYDVKM. The germline ends are 10 bases apart after V is trimmed by 6 bases and J by 9 bases.